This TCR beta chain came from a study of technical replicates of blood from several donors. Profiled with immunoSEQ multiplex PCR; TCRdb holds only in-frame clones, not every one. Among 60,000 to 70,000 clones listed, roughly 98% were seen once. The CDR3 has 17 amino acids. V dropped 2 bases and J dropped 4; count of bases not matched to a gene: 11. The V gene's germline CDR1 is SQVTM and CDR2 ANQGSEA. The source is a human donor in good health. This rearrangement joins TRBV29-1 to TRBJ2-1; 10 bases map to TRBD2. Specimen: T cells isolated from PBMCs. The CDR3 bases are TGCAGCGTTGAAAAGGGGAGGACTAGCGGAGAATACAATGAGCAGTTCTTC. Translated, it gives CSVEKGRTSGEYNEQFF.